Shown below are 20 T cell receptor beta chains from a single sample sequenced in a study of OX40 agonist ivuxolimab in advanced cancers. Libraries were prepared by immunoSEQ multiplex PCR; TCRdb keeps only in-frame clonotypes and omits some of them. In the table there are tens of thousands of clones, 85% to 90% of which are singletons. The specimen was CD4+ or CD8+ T cells sorted from blood, collected in a trial of the OX40 agonist ivuxolimab. These receptors were obtained from an adult with an advanced solid tumor such as melanoma, head and neck, liver or kidney cancer.

This chain connects TRBV10-3 to TRBJ2-3; 13 nucleotides align to TRBD2. Germline loops: CDR1 ENHRY, CDR2 SYGVKD. The CDR3 length is 18 residues. J was trimmed by 0 bases and V by 5 bases; bases with no gene match: 8. The CDR3 DNA sequence: TGTGCCATCAGTACCGCCGGACTAGCGGGGGAAAGCACAGATACGCAGTATTTT. Its translation: CAISTAGLAGESTDTQYF.

V and J are TRBV10-3 and TRBJ1-1; D is ambiguous. Looked up from germline, CDR1 is ENHRY and CDR2 is SYGVKD. This CDR3 is built from 13 residues. V was trimmed by 4 bases and J by 5 bases, leaving 11 bases between them. The CDR3 DNA reads TGTGCCATCAGTGTTGAACCGGGAACTGAAGCTTTCTTT. Protein product: CAISVEPGTEAFF.

The V and J genes are TRBV21-1 and TRBJ1-1. TRBV21-1 is described as a pseudogene. This CDR3 has 17 residues. CDR3 loop: CASSKEAGTGLGTEAFF. The CDR3, as DNA: TGTGCCAGCAGCAAAGAGGCAGGGACGGGTTTGGGCACTGAAGCTTTCTTT.

The V and J genes are TRBV5-4 and TRBJ1-3, with D maybe TRBD1 (6 bases). Germline lookup yields CDR1 SGHNT and CDR2 YYREEE (reference sequence). This CDR3 has 15 residues. The ends were cut back, 0 bases at V and 2 bases at J, with 9 bases in the middle. The CDR3 reads CASSLAGATGNTIYF. The CDR3 coding sequence is TGTGCCAGCAGCTTGGCAGGGGCGACTGGAAACACCATATATTTT.

The chain employs TRBV23-1 and TRBJ2-7, with 7 positions matching TRBD1. TRBV23-1 is an ORF, and what it does is uncertain. This CDR3 is 16 amino acids long. The ends lost 0 bases at V and 1 base at J; junction bases unmatched: 6. CDR3 residues: CASSQSPSTGSYEQYF. The CDR3 nucleotides read TGCGCCAGCAGTCAATCGCCCTCGACAGGGTCCTACGAGCAGTACTTC.

This clone was detected once. The chain carries TRBV27 and TRBJ1-1; 9 bases match TRBD1. With V trimmed by 5 bases and J by 1 base, 2 bases remained unmatched. CDR1 is MNHEY and CDR2 is SMNVEV in the germline V gene (reference sequence). The CDR3 extends over 14 amino acids. The CDR3 region has the DNA TGTGCCAGCAGTACAGGGGGCGGGAACACTGAAGCTTTCTTT. This encodes CASSTGGGNTEAFF.

This clone was counted a few times. The chain joins TRBV5-1 to TRBJ2-7; 7 bases align to TRBD1. The V gene's germline CDR1 is SGHRS and CDR2 YFSETQ. Trimming took 2 bases from V and 4 from J; bases not matched to a gene: 3. The CDR3 loop spans 13 amino acids. The CDR3: CASSFAGGYEQYF. CDR3 nucleotide sequence: TGCGCCAGCAGCTTTGCAGGGGGTTACGAGCAGTACTTC.

This clone was seen only once. This sequence joins TRBV7-9 and TRBJ2-1; D might be TRBD2 (7 bases). The V end lost 5 bases, the J end lost 4 bases, and 15 bases lay between the germline ends. The CDR3 length is 15 residues. Per the germline V gene, CDR1 is SEHNR and CDR2 is FQNEAQ (reference sequence). The CDR3, as DNA: TGTGCCAGCAGCCTAGGGGGGGGAGAATACAATGAGCAGTTCTTC. This translates into CASSLGGGEYNEQFF.

The genes are TRBV13 and TRBJ1-1, with no clear D. Deletions cut 2 bases from V and 4 bases from J, with 8 bases between. Germline CDR1 is PRHDT and CDR2 is FYEKMQ (reference sequence). The CDR3 sequence is 13 residues long. The CDR3 sequence is CASSLTGGTEAFF. Here the CDR3 DNA reads TGTGCCAGCAGCTTAACTGGAGGCACTGAAGCTTTCTTT.

This chain joins TRBV19 and TRBJ2-2, with TRBD2 identical over 13 bases. Losses at the gene ends were 7 bases for V and 6 bases for J; bases not matched to a gene: 8. The CDR3 has 16 residues. Germline-derived CDR1 and CDR2 are LNHDA and SQIVND (reference sequence). This CDR3 is CASNQGLAGPPGELFF. In nucleotides, the CDR3 is TGTGCCAGTAACCAGGGACTAGCGGGACCCCCCGGGGAGCTGTTTTTT.

A single count supports this clone. The chain has TRBV7-6 and TRBJ2-7; D perhaps matches TRBD2 (6 bases). The CDR3 runs to 13 residues. From germline, CDR1 is SGHVS and CDR2 FNYEAQ. The ends were cut back, 5 bases at V and 3 bases at J, with 11 bases in the middle. CDR3 in DNA: TGTGCCAGCAGCCGGGACTTCGACTACGAGCAGTACTTC. This sequence encodes CASSRDFDYEQYF.

In its sample, this clone was seen once. The gene calls are TRBV7-9 and TRBJ2-1, with a weak D call TRBD1 (6 bases). Trimming took off 8 bases at V and 6 bases at J, with 17 bases between the two ends. Per the germline V gene, CDR1 is SEHNR and CDR2 is FQNEAQ (reference sequence). The CDR3 contains 14 residues. The CDR3 spells CASDLTGPGNEQFF. The CDR3 DNA reads TGTGCCAGCGATCTAACAGGGCCGGGCAATGAGCAGTTCTTC.

The chain has TRBV2 and TRBJ2-7, with D possibly matching TRBD2 (5 bases). V lost 6 bases and J 1 base, leaving 13 bases between the germline ends. Germline values: CDR1 SNHLY, CDR2 FYNNEI. CDR3 size: 14 residues. The CDR3 coding sequence is TGTGCCAGCAGGGGGTGGGAGCGGTCCTACGAGCAGTACTTC. This encodes CASRGWERSYEQYF.

Of note for this clone: The sample contains more than one DNA sequence encoding this CDR3. V usage is TRBV18 and J usage is TRBJ2-2; TRBD1 is a possible D gene (5 bases). CDR1 KGHSH and CDR2 LQKENI come from the germline V gene. This CDR3 is 16 amino acids long. V lost 2 bases and J 0 bases, leaving 10 bases between the germline ends. The CDR3 sequence: CASSPRGTANTGELFF. DNA of the CDR3: TGTGCCAGCTCACCAAGGGGTACAGCGAACACCGGGGAGCTGTTTTTT.

The V gene is TRBV7-9, the J gene TRBJ2-1; 9 nucleotides line up with TRBD2. This CDR3 spans 17 amino acids. V lost 2 bases, J lost 0 bases, and 5 bases stayed unmatched. Germline V CDR1 and CDR2: SEHNR, FQNEAQ (reference sequence). This CDR3 is CASSLWGSGSSYNEQFF. The CDR3 bases are TGTGCCAGCAGCTTATGGGGTAGCGGGAGCTCCTACAATGAGCAGTTCTTC.

Concerning this clone itself: Because it lacks the conserved phenylalanine or tryptophan at the end, this CDR3 is likely a read error. The limits of the CDR3 on the DNA are not certain, so only TCRdb's listed CDR3 is given. The V and J genes are TRBV19 and TRBJ2-7; no DNA check was done on the table's D call, TRBD1. CDR1 LNHDA and CDR2 SQIVND come from the germline V gene (reference sequence). Including both end residues, the CDR3 is 11 amino acids long. CDR3 protein: CASLNRGRAVL.

This clone was observed once. The chain combines TRBV13 with TRBJ1-1; tentative D call: TRBD1 (5 bases). This CDR3 comprises 16 residues. Germline CDR1 reads PRHDT; CDR2 reads FYEKMQ (reference sequence). V was trimmed by 1 base and J by 2 bases, leaving 14 bases between them. The CDR3 loop is CASSLEGIGGNTEAFF. CDR3 DNA: TGTGCCAGCAGCTTAGAGGGGATTGGGGGTAACACTGAAGCTTTCTTT.

The chain uses TRBV15 and TRBJ1-5; D remains unclear. Germline loops: CDR1 LNHNV, CDR2 YYDKDF (reference sequence). The CDR3 contains 15 residues. V lost 5 bases and J 7 bases, leaving 18 bases between the germline ends. The CDR3 is CATSGVGPSGQPQHF. The CDR3 coding sequence is TGTGCCACCAGCGGGGTGGGCCCGAGTGGACAGCCCCAGCATTTT.

V gene TRBV7-9 combines with J gene TRBJ2-3; 7 nucleotides line up with TRBD2. Looked up from germline, CDR1 is SEHNR and CDR2 is FQNEAQ (reference sequence). The CDR3 covers 16 residues. The ends lost 5 bases at V and 0 bases at J; junction bases unmatched: 8. CDR3 sequence: CASSPGTTVSTDTQYF. As DNA, the CDR3 is TGTGCCAGCAGCCCCGGGACTACCGTGAGCACAGATACGCAGTATTTT.

The chain joins TRBV9 to TRBJ2-7; 9 positions match TRBD2. V lost 0 bases and J lost 5; bases outside the gene matches: 3. This CDR3 has 14 residues. CDR1 and CDR2 (germline): SGDLS, YYNGEE. The CDR3: CASSVVSSGDEQYF. The CDR3 DNA is TGTGCCAGCAGCGTAGTATCTAGCGGGGACGAGCAGTACTTC.